This TCR beta chain was obtained from a study of early T cells in non-severe SARS-CoV-2 infection. Study-level background: RNA in bulk from unsorted whole blood was sequenced, and chains were unpaired. General observations from the study: Matching against VDJdb likely underestimated virus-specific expansions, favoring anti-spike CD8.

This clonotype was observed at least ten times. The antigen is undetermined. As part of library construction, unique molecular identifiers were attached to individual cDNA molecules. TCRdb redid the calling of the 5' RACE reads with MiXCR, one entry per CDR3 protein. The sample records 60,000 or so distinct CDR3 sequences, about 12% being singletons. The ends were cut back, 4 bases at V and 1 base at J, with 13 bases in the middle. This CDR3 has 14 amino acids. Germline V gene data show CDR1 as DFQATT and CDR2 as SNEGSKA (reference sequence). The genes are TRBV20-1 and TRBJ1-1, with D possibly being TRBD1 (5 bases). The receptor's source is an adult who was a healthcare worker with PCR-confirmed SARS-CoV-2 infection or an uninfected control (not recorded which). Specimen: whole blood. This chain's CDR3 is CSAKLDRSNTEAFF. As DNA, the CDR3 is TGCAGTGCTAAGCTCGACAGATCGAACACTGAAGCTTTCTTT.